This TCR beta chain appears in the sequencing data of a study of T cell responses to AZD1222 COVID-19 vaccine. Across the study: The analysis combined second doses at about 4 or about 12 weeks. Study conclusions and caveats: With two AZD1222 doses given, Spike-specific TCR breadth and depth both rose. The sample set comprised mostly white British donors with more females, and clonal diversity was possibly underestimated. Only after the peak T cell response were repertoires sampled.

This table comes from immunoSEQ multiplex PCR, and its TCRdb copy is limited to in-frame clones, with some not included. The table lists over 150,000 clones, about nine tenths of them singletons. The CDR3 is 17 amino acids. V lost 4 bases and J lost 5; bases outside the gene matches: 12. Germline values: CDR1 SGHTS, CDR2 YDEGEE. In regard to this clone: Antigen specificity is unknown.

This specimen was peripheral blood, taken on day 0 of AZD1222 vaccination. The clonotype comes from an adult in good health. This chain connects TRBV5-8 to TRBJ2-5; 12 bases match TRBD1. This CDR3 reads CASSPSTGTGGMETQYF. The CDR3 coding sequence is TGTGCCAGCAGCCCCTCTACCGGGACAGGGGGCATGGAGACCCAGTACTTC. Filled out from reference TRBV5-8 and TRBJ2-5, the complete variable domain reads EAGVTQSPTHLIKTRGQQATLRCSPISGHTSVYWYQQALGLGLQFLLWYDEGEERNRGNFPPRFSGRQFPNYSSELNVNALELEDSALYLCASSPSTGTGGMETQYFGPGTRLLVL.